Each of the 22 T cell receptor beta chains below was sequenced from the same sample in a study of cytomegalovirus exposure and HLA in healthy donors. It was with 60 Vbeta and 13 Jbeta primers that the PCR ran. The repertoire was sequenced with immunoSEQ multiplex PCR; TCRdb's copy has only in-frame clones and lacks some. Of approximately 70,000 clones in the sample, less than 80% were seen once. Sequencing used PBMCs. All receptors derive from a middle-aged woman in good health and CMV-seropositive.

The J gene is TRBJ2-7, the V gene TRBV7-6; D remains ambiguous. This CDR3 region has 13 residues. V was clipped by 5 bases and J by 3 bases, with 11 bases between them. Germline V gene lookup returns CDR1 SGHVS and CDR2 FNYEAQ. The CDR3: CASSPRGGYEQYF. CDR3 coding DNA: TGTGCCAGCAGCCCCCGCGGCGGCTACGAGCAGTACTTC. The complete variable domain, with remaining parts taken from reference TRBV7-6 and TRBJ2-7, reads GAGVSQSPRYKVTKRGQDVALRCDPISGHVSLYWYRQALGQGPEFLTYFNYEAQQDKSGLPNDRFSAERPEGSISTLTIQRTEQRDSAMYRCASSPRGGYEQYFGPGTRLTVT.

V and J are TRBV19 and TRBJ1-2; D is perhaps TRBD1 (5 bases). Trimming removed 9 bases from V and 5 bases from J, with 19 bases in between. The CDR3 loop spans 14 amino acids. Germline lookup yields CDR1 LNHDA and CDR2 SQIVND (reference sequence). The CDR3 protein is CASQGGGVKYGYTF. CDR3 nucleotides: TGTGCCAGCCAAGGCGGGGGGGTGAAGTATGGCTACACCTTC.

The J gene is TRBJ2-3, the V gene TRBV5-1, with 9 bases fitting TRBD1. V lost 0 bases, J lost 0 bases, and 8 bases stayed unmatched. The CDR3 sequence is 18 residues long. CDR1 is SGHRS, CDR2 YFSETQ, per germline. The CDR3, as DNA: TGCGCCAGCAGCTTGGGGACAGGGGCGAGAGCTAGCACAGATACGCAGTATTTT. Protein: CASSLGTGARASTDTQYF.

The table lists this clone with a count of one. The rearrangement links TRBV5-6 to TRBJ1-1, with D possibly being TRBD1 (6 bases). CDR1 and CDR2 from the germline V gene are SGHDT and YYEEEE. V was shortened by 4 bases and J by 1 base, with 14 bases between the two germline ends. This CDR3 contains 15 residues. As DNA, the CDR3 is TGTGCCAGCAGCCTCCCGGACAGCTGGAACACTGAAGCTTTCTTT. The encoded protein is CASSLPDSWNTEAFF.

This sequence joins TRBV5-6 and TRBJ2-5; 13 bases match TRBD2. The length of the CDR3 is 15 residues. V shed 0 bases and J 4 bases; nucleotides not matched to a gene: 0. From germline, CDR1 is SGHDT and CDR2 YYEEEE. CDR3 sequence (DNA): TGTGCCAGCAGCTTGGGACTAGCGGGGGGAGAGACCCAGTACTTC. Its protein product is CASSLGLAGGETQYF.

The chain links TRBV4-1 to TRBJ1-5; 11 positions match TRBD1. The CDR3 runs to 16 residues. V shed 0 bases and J 6 bases; nucleotides not matched to a gene: 4. Germline CDR1 MGHRA, CDR2 YSYEKL. CDR3 protein: CASSQEGTGGAQPQHF. The CDR3 DNA is TGCGCCAGCAGCCAAGAGGGGACAGGGGGGGCTCAGCCCCAGCATTTT.

The chain employs TRBV7-9 and TRBJ1-1; no definite D call. This CDR3 comprises 14 residues. Germline V CDR1 and CDR2: SEHNR, FQNEAQ (reference sequence). V shed 5 bases and J shed 4 bases, with 14 bases lying between them. This CDR3 is CASSHGLSGTEAFF. Written as DNA, the CDR3 is TGTGCCAGCAGCCACGGTTTATCGGGCACTGAAGCTTTCTTT.

V gene TRBV6-5 combines with J gene TRBJ1-1; 7 nucleotides match TRBD1. V lost 6 bases to trimming and J lost 7 bases; unmatched junction nucleotides: 5. CDR1 and CDR2 (germline): MNHEY, SVGAGI. CDR3 length: 12 residues. CDR3 DNA sequence: TGTGCCAGCAGCCACAGGGGCAGTGAAGCTTTCTTT. This codes for CASSHRGSEAFF.

This clone was counted a single time. CDR3 region: CASSLGGQGYYEQYF. CDR3 bases: TGTGCCAGCAGCTTAGGGGGACAGGGGTATTACGAGCAGTACTTC. The chain combines TRBV11-3 with TRBJ2-7; 10 nucleotides line up with TRBD1. The CDR3 sequence is 15 residues long. V shed 1 base and J 4 bases; nucleotides not matched to a gene: 4. Germline V gene lookup returns CDR1 SGHNT and CDR2 YENEEA.

The CDR3 sequence is CASSLDGQGRGPQHF. In DNA, the CDR3 is TGTGCCAGCAGTCTAGATGGACAGGGCCGAGGGCCCCAGCATTTT. The V gene is TRBV27, the J gene TRBJ1-5; 8 nucleotides line up with TRBD1. The CDR3 is 15 amino acids. Germline lookup yields CDR1 MNHEY and CDR2 SMNVEV (reference sequence). V dropped 5 bases and J dropped 9; count of bases not matched to a gene: 12.

The V gene is TRBV7-6, the J gene TRBJ2-1; tentatively, D is TRBD2 (6 bases). V was pared by 5 bases and J by 4 bases, with 12 bases between. Germline values: CDR1 SGHVS, CDR2 FNYEAQ. The CDR3 has 14 residues. The CDR3 coding sequence is TGTGCCAGCAGCCTTACCGGGACTTACAATGAGCAGTTCTTC. Protein: CASSLTGTYNEQFF. The full variable domain, with the rest looked up from reference TRBV7-6 and TRBJ2-1, is GAGVSQSPRYKVTKRGQDVALRCDPISGHVSLYWYRQALGQGPEFLTYFNYEAQQDKSGLPNDRFSAERPEGSISTLTIQRTEQRDSAMYRCASSLTGTYNEQFFGPGTRLTVL.

The chain joins TRBV29-1 to TRBJ2-1; D call uncertain. This CDR3 is 13 amino acids long. V was cut by 3 bases and J by 3 bases, with 9 bases left in between. Germline V gene sequence: CDR1 SQVTM, CDR2 ANQGSEA. The DNA for the CDR3 is TGCAGCGTTGATGGGCCGAACTACAATGAGCAGTTCTTC. Translation: CSVDGPNYNEQFF.

On this clone: The sample has other DNA sequences that encode this CDR3 too. The chain links TRBV4-1 to TRBJ2-7; D unresolved. The CDR3 runs to 15 residues. V was trimmed by 1 base and J by 2 bases, leaving 12 bases between them. Germline CDR1 and CDR2: MGHRA and YSYEKL. Here the CDR3 DNA reads TGCGCCAGCAGCCAAGGCACGACACTTACCTACGAGCAGTACTTC. It codes for CASSQGTTLTYEQYF.

The chain couples TRBV19 to TRBJ1-6; 7 bases map to TRBD1. CDR3 size: 15 residues. The J segment lost 9 bases and the V segment lost 5 bases, leaving 10 bases of the junction unmatched. The germline V gene has CDR1 LNHDA and CDR2 SQIVND (reference sequence). This chain's CDR3 is CASSGRDRSTSPLHF. The DNA of the CDR3 is TGTGCCAGTAGTGGCCGGGACAGAAGTACTTCACCCCTCCACTTT.

V usage is TRBV5-1 and J usage is TRBJ1-2, with TRBD1 matching 8 bases. Germline trimming cut 0 bases from V and 4 bases from J; bases unmatched to any gene: 2. The V gene's germline CDR1 is SGHRS and CDR2 YFSETQ. The CDR3 consists of 14 residues. The CDR3 DNA is TGCGCCAGCAGCTTGGGACAGGGGCTCTATGGCTACACCTTC. It encodes CASSLGQGLYGYTF.

The chain couples TRBV5-1 to TRBJ2-1; tentatively, D is TRBD1 (5 bases). Germline V CDR1 and CDR2: SGHRS, YFSETQ. The CDR3 totals 16 residues. V lost 5 bases, J lost 6 bases, and 21 bases lay in between. The CDR3 protein is CASSNSALDIPNEQFF. DNA of the CDR3: TGCGCCAGCAGTAATTCCGCCTTGGACATACCCAATGAGCAGTTCTTC.

The gene calls are TRBV9 and TRBJ1-4; TRBD1 might be the D (5 bases). Germline V gene sequence: CDR1 SGDLS, CDR2 YYNGEE. The V gene lost 4 bases and the J gene lost 12 bases, with 22 bases spanning the gap. This CDR3 spans 15 amino acids. In nucleotides, the CDR3 is TGTGCCAGCAGCACCCGGAGTACTGGGGCCAAAGAACTGTTTTTT. Protein sequence: CASSTRSTGAKELFF.

This clone was recorded a few times. The J gene is TRBJ2-7, the V gene TRBV7-8; D is uncertain. The CDR3 is made up of 14 amino acids. Per the germline V gene, CDR1 is SGHVS and CDR2 is FQNEAQ. V lost 2 bases and J lost 0, with 8 bases in between. The chain's CDR3 is CASSLRASSYEQYF. For the CDR3, the DNA is TGTGCCAGCAGCTTACGAGCGAGCTCCTACGAGCAGTACTTC.

Only one count was recorded for this clone. The V gene is TRBV6-5, the J gene TRBJ2-7; 9 bases are a match to TRBD1. CDR1 and CDR2 (germline): MNHEY, SVGAGI. This CDR3 is built from 12 residues. V was pared by 8 bases and J by 4 bases, with 3 bases of the junction left unmatched. For the CDR3, the DNA is TGTGCCAGCCGACAGGGGGATTACGAGCAGTACTTC. This encodes CASRQGDYEQYF.

V usage is TRBV6-4 and J usage is TRBJ2-3, with TRBD2 matching over 10 bases. CDR1 and CDR2 (germline): MRHNA, SNTAGT. The CDR3 extends over 14 amino acids. Trimming cost V 5 bases and J 6 bases; bases outside gene matches: 5. Written as DNA, the CDR3 is TGTGCCAGCAGTTTTAGCGGGGGGCAGGATACGCAGTATTTT. This codes for CASSFSGGQDTQYF.

The sample holds a few counts of this clone. This chain links TRBV19 with TRBJ1-5, with 10 nucleotides matching TRBD1. Trimming at V came to 3 bases and at J to 2 bases, leaving 4 bases not matched to a gene. Germline CDR1 and CDR2: LNHDA and SQIVND (reference sequence). This CDR3 is built from 16 residues. CDR3: CASSIPGQGGNQPQHF. CDR3 DNA sequence: TGTGCCAGTAGTATTCCCGGACAGGGGGGCAATCAGCCCCAGCATTTT.

DNA of the CDR3: TGTGCCATCAGGACAGTGTCCCGGAACACCGGGGAGCTGTTTTTT. As protein: CAIRTVSRNTGELFF. The chain joins TRBV10-3 to TRBJ2-2, with a weak D call TRBD1 (5 bases). CDR1 and CDR2 from the germline V gene are ENHRY and SYGVKD. V lost 6 bases and J lost 1, with 12 bases in between. This CDR3 has 15 residues.